These 9 T cell receptor beta chains were sequenced from one sample in a study of response to subunit inactivated influenza vaccine (dated by TCRdb to the late 2010s). Library preparation was by RT-PCR. The data were produced on an Illumina HiSeq 2500. Starting from the raw public reads, TCRdb applied fastp trimming at Q25, assembled clones with MiXCR and retained in-frame beta chains. Every entry covers one CDR3 protein and lists the most common genes and DNA from its rows. The sample table records approximately 500,000 distinct CDR3 sequences; 10% to 15% of these occur just once. The top ten constitute roughly 14% of the sample. What the time point label conveys for this sample: 45 days after influenza vaccine administration. The sequences come from PBMCs from blood, collected about 40 days after vaccination. The receptors were gathered from a man aged 45-65 years who received an inactivated influenza vaccine. Donor details come from another sample of the same person, matched by shared clones.

This clonotype came up once. The genes are TRBV5-5 and TRBJ1-2, with 8 nucleotides matching TRBD1. Germline V gene sequence: CDR1 SGHKS, CDR2 YYEKEE (reference sequence). The CDR3 loop spans 14 amino acids. V shed 3 bases and J 3 bases; nucleotides not matched to a gene: 4. The CDR3 DNA reads as TGTGCCAGCAGCTGGGGACAGGTCGACTATGGCTACACCTTC. It codes for CASSWGQVDYGYTF.

In regard to this clonotype: This clone may be a read error of a much larger clone one base away. V and J are TRBV20-1 and TRBJ2-5, with 8 bases that match TRBD1. The last part of the DNA fits TRBJ2-1 better; the J call may be wrong. The CDR3 is made up of 14 amino acids. From germline, CDR1 is DFQATT and CDR2 SNEGSKA (reference sequence). The CDR3 region is CSAMRAGGRETQFF. The CDR3 DNA is TGCAGTGCTATGAGGGCAGGGGGCCGGGAGACCCAGTTCTTC.

This clonotype came up many times. The chain recombines TRBV4-3 with TRBJ1-2; TRBD1 matches 7 bases. The CDR3 totals 15 residues. Trimming at V came to 1 base and at J to 4 bases, leaving 6 bases not matched to a gene. CDR1 is LGHNA and CDR2 is YSLEER in the germline V gene. CDR3 sequence reads: CASSQGGKGAYGYTF. The CDR3 region has the DNA TGCGCCAGCAGCCAAGGGGGAAAGGGGGCCTATGGCTACACCTTC.

In this sample, this clonotype turned up a few times. V usage is TRBV20-1 and J usage is TRBJ2-7; D remains unclear. Germline CDR1 is DFQATT and CDR2 is SNEGSKA (reference sequence). There are 16 residues in the CDR3. The V gene lost 0 bases and the J gene lost 2 bases, with 17 bases spanning the gap. The CDR3 nucleotides read TGCAGTGCTAGAGATCCGAACGAAGGAGTCCCCTACGAGCAGTACTTC. It codes for CSARDPNEGVPYEQYF.

This clonotype came up a few times. This chain uses TRBV12-3 or TRBV12-4 with TRBJ2-5; 8 nucleotides align to TRBD2. With 2 bases clipped from V and 5 bases from J, the junction kept 4 bases outside the gene matches. The CDR3 length is 14 residues. The CDR3 spells CASSLSGGAETQYF. CDR3 coding DNA: TGTGCCAGCAGTTTATCGGGGGGGGCGGAGACCCAGTACTTC.

This sequence joins TRBV7-9 and TRBJ1-4; D is uncertain. Trimming stripped 1 base from V and 3 bases from J, with 12 bases between. CDR1 SEHNR and CDR2 FQNEAQ come from the germline V gene (reference sequence). There are 16 residues in the CDR3. The CDR3 here is CASSLDPGTANEKLFF. In DNA form, the CDR3 reads TGTGCCAGCAGCTTAGATCCGGGAACAGCTAATGAAAAACTGTTTTTT.

The rearrangement joins TRBV7-9 to TRBJ1-2; D not certain. The CDR3 has 13 residues. The germline CDR1 and CDR2 sequences are SEHNR and FQNEAQ (reference sequence). Trimming took off 5 bases at V and 5 bases at J, with 12 bases between the two ends. The CDR3 DNA follows: TGTGCCAGCAGCCTCACTTCGGGGTATGGCTACACCTTC. It yields the protein CASSLTSGYGYTF. Using reference TRBV7-9 and TRBJ1-2 for the parts outside the CDR3, the full variable domain is DTGVSQNPRHKITKRGQNVTFRCDPISEHNRLYWYRQTLGQGPEFLTYFQNEAQLEKSRLLSDRFSAERPKGSFSTLEIQRTEQGDSAMYLCASSLTSGYGYTFGSGTRLTVV.

The chain combines TRBV29-1 with TRBJ2-6; D is perhaps TRBD1 (6 bases). Germline V lookup: CDR1 SQVTM, CDR2 ANQGSEA. V was cut by 5 bases and J by 2 bases, with 16 bases left in between. The CDR3 runs to 16 residues. CDR3 DNA: TGCAGCGTTTTCGACAGGATGGACGCTGGGGCCAACGTCCTGACTTTC. Its protein is CSVFDRMDAGANVLTF.

This clonotype was detected ten times or more. The chain employs TRBV6-2 or TRBV6-3 and TRBJ2-2; D uncertain. Looked up from germline, CDR1 is MNHEY and CDR2 is SVGEGT. The length of the CDR3 is 16 residues. V was clipped by 2 bases and J by 1 base, with 11 bases between them. The CDR3 DNA is TGTGCCAGCAGTTACCTATCCCCGATGAACACCGGGGAGCTGTTTTTT. Its translation is CASSYLSPMNTGELFF.